Listed here are 14 T cell receptor beta chains from one sample, sequenced in a study of blood T cell repertoires in COVID-19. TCRdb's copy holds only in-frame clones and misses some; the assay was immunoSEQ multiplex PCR. The table has some 100,000 clones, 80% to 90% seen once. Source material: PBMCs or T cells enriched from blood (not recorded which). These receptors were taken from a woman aged 45-59 years who had recovered from COVID-19.

This chain joins TRBV5-1 and TRBJ2-5; D may be TRBD1 (6 bases). Germline lookup yields CDR1 SGHRS and CDR2 YFSETQ. This CDR3 region has 15 residues. Trimming pared 0 bases from V and 4 bases from J, leaving 13 bases between. DNA for the CDR3: TGCGCCAGCAGCTTGGGGGGGACACAGTTAGAGACCCAGTACTTC. This sequence encodes CASSLGGTQLETQYF.

The CDR3 DNA reads TGCAGCGCCGCAGACAGGGGCGGCAGTCAGCCCCAGCATTTT. It codes for CSAADRGGSQPQHF. The chain employs TRBV29-1 and TRBJ1-5; TRBD1 matches at 8 bases. Losses at the gene ends were 7 bases for V and 6 bases for J; bases not matched to a gene: 11. This CDR3 spans 14 amino acids. Germline values: CDR1 SQVTM, CDR2 ANQGSEA.

The V gene is TRBV27, the J gene TRBJ1-6; 7 bases match TRBD1. After removal of 1 base from V and 11 bases from J, the junction contained 20 bases not matched to a gene. The CDR3 is 19 residues long. CDR1 is MNHEY and CDR2 is SMNVEV in the germline V gene (reference sequence). CDR3 amino acids: CASSLLPGTVRLRGAPLHF. In nucleotides, the CDR3 is TGTGCCAGCAGTTTATTGCCCGGGACAGTCCGGCTGAGGGGAGCACCCCTCCACTTT.

The chain carries TRBV29-1 and TRBJ1-4; no definite D call. Germline CDR1 is SQVTM and CDR2 is ANQGSEA. V dropped 8 bases and J dropped 7 bases, with 17 bases sitting between them. This CDR3 region has 13 residues. In DNA, the CDR3 is TGCAGCTGCAACGTTAACAGTGGTGAAAAACTGTTTTTT. This sequence encodes CSCNVNSGEKLFF.

V and J are TRBV20-1 and TRBJ2-3; D possibly corresponds to TRBD2 (6 bases). The CDR3 loop spans 16 amino acids. The germline V gene has CDR1 DFQATT and CDR2 SNEGSKA (reference sequence). Trimming stripped 3 bases from V and 5 bases from J, with 21 bases between. This CDR3 is CSASPAGGVQGDTQYF. CDR3 nucleotides: TGCAGTGCTAGTCCAGCGGGTGGGGTGCAGGGAGATACGCAGTATTTT.

J is TRBJ2-6 and V is TRBV2; D gene uncertain. The germline gives CDR1 SNHLY, CDR2 FYNNEI. Trimming removed 5 bases from V and 0 bases from J, with 5 bases in between. CDR3 length equals 14 residues. CDR3 residues: CASSHNSGANVLTF. Here the CDR3 DNA reads TGTGCCAGCAGTCACAACTCTGGGGCCAACGTCCTGACTTTC.

The chain recombines TRBV2 with TRBJ1-5; TRBD1 matches 7 bases. With 0 bases clipped from V and 5 bases from J, the junction kept 7 bases outside the gene matches. Germline CDR1 and CDR2: SNHLY and FYNNEI. CDR3 length equals 16 residues. The CDR3 sequence: CASSEARGGADQPQHF. CDR3 in DNA: TGTGCCAGCAGTGAAGCGCGAGGGGGCGCTGATCAGCCCCAGCATTTT.

The rearrangement links TRBV23-1 to TRBJ1-5; TRBD1 agrees at 7 bases. TRBV23-1 is flagged as an ORF with uncertain function. The CDR3 runs 19 residues. V lost 0 bases to trimming and J lost 6 bases; unmatched junction nucleotides: 17. The DNA of the CDR3 is TGCGCCAGCAGTCAATCAAGAGGGGAGAGGGGACAGTCTGGTCAGCCCCAGCATTTT. Its protein product is CASSQSRGERGQSGQPQHF.

This clone has ten or more counts. The genes are TRBV28 and TRBJ2-3; 10 bases fit TRBD1. V dropped 5 bases and J dropped 1; count of bases not matched to a gene: 6. The CDR3 loop spans 16 amino acids. Germline lookup yields CDR1 MDHEN and CDR2 SYDVKM. The CDR3 nucleotides read TGTGCCAGCAGTAACTGGGACAGGGGTGGCACAGATACGCAGTATTTT. Translation gives CASSNWDRGGTDTQYF.

In its sample, this clone was seen a few times. This chain links TRBV28 with TRBJ1-4, with D perhaps matching TRBD1 (6 bases). Germline CDR1 is MDHEN and CDR2 is SYDVKM. Trimming removed 6 bases from V and 3 bases from J, with 14 bases in between. This CDR3 is built from 15 residues. The CDR3 coding sequence is TGTGCCAGCAGCCAAGGGGGGGACCCTAATGAAAAACTGTTTTTT. Protein product: CASSQGGDPNEKLFF. Full variable domain (outside the CDR3, taken from reference TRBV28 and TRBJ1-4): DVKVTQSSRYLVKRTGEKVFLECVQDMDHENMFWYRQDPGLGLRLIYFSYDVKMKEKGDIPEGYSVSREKKERFSLILESASTNQTSMYLCASSQGGDPNEKLFFGSGTQLSVL.

J is TRBJ2-1 and V is TRBV2; 8 nucleotides align to TRBD2. V shed 1 base and J 9 bases; nucleotides not matched to a gene: 8. This CDR3 has 15 residues. Germline loops: CDR1 SNHLY, CDR2 FYNNEI. In nucleotides, the CDR3 is TGTGCCAGCAGTGAAGTCAGCGGGAGTAAGGGTGAGCAGTTCTTC. Amino acid sequence: CASSEVSGSKGEQFF.

V usage is TRBV28 and J usage is TRBJ2-3; a weak D match, TRBD1 (5 bases). The CDR3 runs to 11 residues. CDR1 is MDHEN and CDR2 is SYDVKM in the germline V gene. V lost 11 bases and J 3 bases, leaving 9 bases between the germline ends. The CDR3 nucleotides read TGTGCCGCAGGGTTTACAGATACGCAGTATTTT. Residues: CAAGFTDTQYF. Drawing the rest from reference TRBV28 and TRBJ2-3, the complete variable domain is DVKVTQSSRYLVKRTGEKVFLECVQDMDHENMFWYRQDPGLGLRLIYFSYDVKMKEKGDIPEGYSVSREKKERFSLILESASTNQTSMYLCAAGFTDTQYFGPGTRLTVL.

The chain is built from TRBV5-5 and TRBJ1-2; 10 bases align to TRBD1. The germline V gene has CDR1 SGHKS and CDR2 YYEKEE (reference sequence). The V segment lost 4 bases and the J segment 6 bases; nucleotides outside the gene matches: 9. CDR3 size: 15 residues. CDR3 nucleotide sequence: TGTGCCAGCAGCCACCCGGGACAGGGGTCCCATGGCTACACCTTC. This encodes CASSHPGQGSHGYTF.

In its sample, this clone was seen a few times. This chain connects TRBV9 to TRBJ2-7; 12 nucleotides agree with TRBD1. The CDR3 length is 14 residues. J gave up 6 bases and V 3 bases, and 4 bases lay outside the gene matches. Per the germline V gene, CDR1 is SGDLS and CDR2 is YYNGEE. CDR3 loop: CASSAGTGGFEQYF. The CDR3 nucleotides are TGTGCCAGCAGCGCGGGGACAGGGGGCTTCGAGCAGTACTTC.